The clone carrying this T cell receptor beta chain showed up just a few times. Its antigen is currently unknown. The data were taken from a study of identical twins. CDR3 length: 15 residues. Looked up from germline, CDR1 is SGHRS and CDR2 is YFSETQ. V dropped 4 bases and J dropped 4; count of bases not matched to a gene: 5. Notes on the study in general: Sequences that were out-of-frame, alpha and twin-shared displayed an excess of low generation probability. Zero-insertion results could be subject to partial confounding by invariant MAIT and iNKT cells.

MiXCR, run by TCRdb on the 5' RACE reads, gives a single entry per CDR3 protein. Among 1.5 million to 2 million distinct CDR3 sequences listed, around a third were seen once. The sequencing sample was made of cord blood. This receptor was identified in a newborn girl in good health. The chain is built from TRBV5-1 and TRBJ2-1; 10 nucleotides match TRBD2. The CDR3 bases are TGCGCCAGCAGCGCTCTAGCGGGGGAGTACAATGAGCAGTTCTTC. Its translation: CASSALAGEYNEQFF.